This TCR beta chain was retrieved from a study of beta chain features in type 1 diabetes. Broader study findings: The study found moderately but significantly shorter TCRB CDR3s in all four CD4+ subsets of Type 1 diabetes patients.

Staining for CD45RO/CCR7/CD25/CD127/CD95/CD27 allowed sorting of CD4+ naive, central memory, regulatory and stem cell-like memory cells. All sorted populations exceeded 98% purity. This clone was observed a few times. Its antigen is still unknown. TCRB transcripts that were expressed got sequenced, as all of the isolated RNA had been reverse transcribed. Sequencing was performed with immunoSEQ multiplex PCR; in TCRdb, only in-frame clones are kept and a portion is missing. The sample lists 250,000 to 300,000 clones, around 22% occurring once. The CDR3 runs 15 residues. The V and J ends lost 4 bases and 3 bases respectively, with 16 bases between them. Looked up from germline, CDR1 is SGHRS and CDR2 is YFSETQ.

The chain carries TRBV5-1 and TRBJ2-5; D is possibly TRBD1 (6 bases). The material sequenced was naive CD4+ T cells from blood. The TCR comes from a woman aged 25 to 39 with type 1 diabetes. CDR3 region: CASSIQGPVEETQYF. CDR3 sequence (DNA): TGCGCCAGCAGCATACAGGGACCAGTGGAAGAGACCCAGTACTTC.